This T cell receptor (beta chain) was found in a study of cytomegalovirus exposure and HLA in healthy donors. Study-wide findings and caveats: According to an earlier analysis, most TCR beta V segments yielded productive rearrangements about 90% or about 30% of the time.

The PCR employed 60 Vbeta primers together with 13 Jbeta primers. Method: immunoSEQ multiplex PCR; TCRdb's copy keeps in-frame clones and lacks some. The table shows tens of thousands of clones, with 78% occurring only once. A single count supports this clone. What it binds is not known. This receptor was identified in a woman aged 40 to 50 in good health and CMV-seropositive. Specimen: PBMCs.

The CDR3 here is CASSLGLYSNQPQHF. CDR3 coding DNA: TGTGCCAGCAGCTTAGGACTCTATAGCAATCAGCCCCAGCATTTT. This chain connects TRBV11-2 to TRBJ1-5; D remains unclear. This CDR3 region has 15 residues. The germline V gene encodes CDR1 SGHAT and CDR2 FQNNGV. V lost 1 base and J 0 bases, leaving 7 bases between the germline ends.